This TCR beta chain was identified in a study of T-cell reconstitution after alpha-beta-depleted transplantation in children. Preparation of the TCRbeta library was carried out with unique molecular identifiers. TCRdb reanalysed the PCR reads using MiXCR and keeps one entry per CDR3 protein. This sample carries just over 350,000 distinct CDR3 sequences, 13% of them seen once, and the ten largest clones take around 4.5%. The germline V gene has CDR1 ENHRY and CDR2 SYGVKD. This CDR3 is built from 15 residues. Trimming at V came to 4 bases and at J to 4 bases, leaving 6 bases not matched to a gene. The clonotype originates from a human donor who donated a stem cell graft to a child with Fanconi anemia. V is TRBV10-3 and J is TRBJ2-1, with 8 positions matching TRBD2. The specimen was PBMCs, collected from the stem cell graft. CDR3 residues: CAISVTSGDYNEQFF. The CDR3 DNA reads TGTGCCATCAGTGTCACTAGCGGCGATTACAATGAGCAGTTCTTC.